The 25 T cell receptor beta chains listed next were all sequenced from one sample in a study of human T cells and chemical hapten exposure. Each CDR3 protein is one row after TCRdb ran MiXCR on the RACE reads. The sample has 180,000 or so distinct CDR3 sequences, around 30% seen once. Specified time point: pre-sensitization, week 0. The treatment here: therapeutic diphenylcyclopropenone sensitization with weekly scalp DPC. The material was whole blood, obtained in connection with sensitization to the hapten diphenylcyclopropenone (DPC). These TCRs come from a woman aged 25 to 39 with alopecia areata. Some clones in this sample may be carry-over from other donors' samples.

This chain connects TRBV10-3 to TRBJ1-2; no clear D gene. V was cut by 6 bases and J by 9 bases, with 14 bases left in between. CDR1 and CDR2 (germline): ENHRY, SYGVKD. This CDR3 region has 12 residues. The CDR3 nucleotides read TGTGCCATCAGGAGCGAAAAGGCGAGCTACACCTTC. The encoded protein is CAIRSEKASYTF.

This clonotype was picked up many times. The chain uses TRBV7-3 and TRBJ2-2, with 13 bases lining up with TRBD2. CDR1 is SGHTA and CDR2 is FQGTGA in the germline V gene. V lost 4 bases to trimming and J lost 4 bases; unmatched junction nucleotides: 18. The CDR3 has 21 residues. The CDR3 DNA is TGTGCCAGCAGCTCCCTAGGGAGACTAGCGGGAGGCCTACCCCGCACCGGGGAGCTGTTTTTT. Translating it yields CASSSLGRLAGGLPRTGELFF.

The gene calls are TRBV11-3 and TRBJ2-4; a weak D match, TRBD1 (6 bases). Germline-derived CDR1 and CDR2 are SGHNT and YENEEA. Trimming took off 6 bases at V and 5 bases at J, with 17 bases between the two ends. The CDR3 has 15 residues. CDR3 in amino acids: CASSQGPHRENIQYF. The CDR3, as DNA: TGTGCCAGCAGTCAAGGACCCCACAGGGAAAACATTCAGTACTTC.

A few counts support this clonotype. The gene calls are TRBV5-6 and TRBJ1-1; 8 bases line up with TRBD1. This CDR3 is built from 16 residues. Germline CDR1 is SGHDT and CDR2 is YYEEEE. Losses at the gene ends were 1 base for V and 4 bases for J; bases not matched to a gene: 9. CDR3 protein: CASSLLTGGGGTEAFF. In DNA, the CDR3 is TGTGCCAGCAGCTTGTTAACAGGGGGAGGTGGCACTGAAGCTTTCTTT.

This clonotype came up a few times. The V and J genes are TRBV27 and TRBJ2-5, with D uncertain. Germline loops: CDR1 MNHEY, CDR2 SMNVEV (reference sequence). Trimming cost V 0 bases and J 1 base, with 9 bases left between them. This CDR3 has 15 residues. The CDR3 region is CASSLSKASQETQYF. The DNA of the CDR3 is TGTGCCAGCAGTTTATCGAAGGCTAGCCAAGAGACCCAGTACTTC.

The sample holds a few counts of this clonotype. The V call is TRBV19, the J call TRBJ2-3, with D hard to call. CDR1 and CDR2 (germline): LNHDA, SQIVND (reference sequence). Trimming stripped 5 bases from V and 1 base from J, with 10 bases between. This CDR3 has 14 amino acids. In DNA form, the CDR3 reads TGTGCCAGTAGTCCCCTATTGGGCACAGATACGCAGTATTTT. This translates into CASSPLLGTDTQYF. Using reference TRBV19 and TRBJ2-3 for the parts outside the CDR3, the full variable domain is DGGITQSPKYLFRKEGQNVTLSCEQNLNHDAMYWYRQDPGQGLRLIYYSQIVNDFQKGDIAEGYSVSREKKESFPLTVTSAQKNPTAFYLCASSPLLGTDTQYFGPGTRLTVL.

This clonotype was counted only a few times. This chain's CDR3 is CASTPRRGFNQPQHF. The CDR3 DNA follows: TGTGCCAGCACCCCCAGGAGAGGATTCAATCAGCCCCAGCATTTT. The gene calls are TRBV28 and TRBJ1-5, with no clear D. Trimming pared 7 bases from V and 3 bases from J, leaving 16 bases between. The germline CDR1 and CDR2 sequences are MDHEN and SYDVKM. The CDR3 runs 15 residues.

This clonotype has more than one count but fewer than ten. This chain joins TRBV5-5 and TRBJ1-2, with D unresolved. V was trimmed by 4 bases and J by 5 bases, leaving 15 bases between them. There are 14 residues in the CDR3. Germline V gene sequence: CDR1 SGHKS, CDR2 YYEKEE (reference sequence). The CDR3 DNA follows: TGTGCCAGCAGCCAACAACTACACGGATATGGCTACACCTTC. Translating gives CASSQQLHGYGYTF.

This clonotype appeared a few times. V and J are TRBV11-1 and TRBJ2-7, with D perhaps TRBD2 (5 bases). There are 14 residues in the CDR3. Trimming removed 5 bases at V and 4 bases at J, with 15 bases between. Germline V gene data show CDR1 as SGHAT and CDR2 as FQDESV (reference sequence). The CDR3: CASSLDGISYEQYF. In DNA, the CDR3 is TGTGCCAGCAGCCTCGACGGGATCTCTTACGAGCAGTACTTC. The full variable domain, its missing parts supplied by reference TRBV11-1 and TRBJ2-7, is EAEVAQSPRYKITEKSQAVAFWCDPISGHATLYWYRQILGQGPELLVQFQDESVVDDSQLPKDRFSAERLKGVDSTLKIQPAELGDSAMYLCASSLDGISYEQYFGPGTRLTVT.

This clonotype turned up a few times. The V and J genes are TRBV20-1 and TRBJ2-1, with D unclear. This CDR3 is 11 amino acids long. V lost 2 bases and J lost 4, with 3 bases in between. Germline CDR1 is DFQATT and CDR2 is SNEGSKA (reference sequence). The CDR3 sequence: CSARLYNEQFF. DNA of the CDR3: TGCAGTGCTAGATTATACAATGAGCAGTTCTTC.

This clonotype was counted between two and nine times. The J gene is TRBJ1-6, the V gene TRBV20-1; TRBD1 agrees at 8 bases. CDR3 length: 15 amino acids. Germline trimming cut 0 bases from V and 7 bases from J; bases unmatched to any gene: 5. Germline V gene data show CDR1 as DFQATT and CDR2 as SNEGSKA (reference sequence). CDR3 coding DNA: TGCAGTGCTAGAGACCGACGACAGGGGAATTCACCCCTCCACTTT. Protein: CSARDRRQGNSPLHF.

This clonotype appeared a few times. The chain links TRBV28 to TRBJ1-1; TRBD1 agrees at 9 bases. The V gene end was trimmed by 4 bases and the J gene end by 5 bases; junction bases not matched to a gene: 5. CDR1 and CDR2 (germline): MDHEN, SYDVKM. The CDR3 length is 14 residues. The CDR3 DNA is TGTGCCAGCAGTTACACAGGGGGCGAAACTGAAGCTTTCTTT. It is translated as CASSYTGGETEAFF. Looking up the rest from reference TRBV28 and TRBJ1-1 gives the full variable domain: DVKVTQSSRYLVKRTGEKVFLECVQDMDHENMFWYRQDPGLGLRLIYFSYDVKMKEKGDIPEGYSVSREKKERFSLILESASTNQTSMYLCASSYTGGETEAFFGQGTRLTVV.

This sequence joins TRBV6-1 and TRBJ2-1, with 7 nucleotides matching TRBD1. V lost 6 bases to trimming and J lost 5 bases; unmatched junction nucleotides: 10. This CDR3 is 15 amino acids long. Germline-derived CDR1 and CDR2 are MNHNS and SASEGT. CDR3 amino acids: CASSRTRDRNNEQFF. The CDR3 coding sequence is TGTGCCAGCAGCCGTACCAGGGACAGAAACAATGAGCAGTTCTTC.

The rearrangement links TRBV11-2 to TRBJ2-1, with D hard to call. V lost 2 bases to trimming and J lost 0 bases, with 14 bases between them. Germline CDR1 and CDR2: SGHAT and FQNNGV. This CDR3 has 17 amino acids. DNA for the CDR3: TGTGCCAGCAGCTTATTTCGGTTCTCGAGCTCCTACAATGAGCAGTTCTTC. Protein: CASSLFRFSSSYNEQFF.

A few counts support this clonotype. The chain uses TRBV29-1 and TRBJ2-7; D is possibly TRBD2 (6 bases). The germline V gene has CDR1 SQVTM and CDR2 ANQGSEA. Trimming pared 4 bases from V and 3 bases from J, leaving 13 bases between. The CDR3 has 13 amino acids. CDR3: CSVARDFNYEQYF. Written as DNA, the CDR3 is TGCAGCGTTGCCCGGGACTTTAACTACGAGCAGTACTTC.

The J gene is TRBJ1-1, the V gene TRBV5-1; D is possibly TRBD1 (6 bases). The CDR3 extends over 14 amino acids. The V gene lost 0 bases and the J gene lost 6 bases, with 12 bases spanning the gap. Looked up from germline, CDR1 is SGHRS and CDR2 is YFSETQ. DNA of the CDR3: TGCGCCAGCAGCTTGGCTGTCAGGGGCGCTGAAGCTTTCTTT. Its translation: CASSLAVRGAEAFF.

This clonotype was seen only a few times. The J gene is TRBJ1-1, the V gene TRBV6-5; 7 nucleotides line up with TRBD1. J lost 1 base, V lost 8 bases, and 4 bases had no gene match. Germline CDR1 MNHEY, CDR2 SVGAGI. The CDR3 spans 13 residues. CDR3 loop: CASYRGPNTEAFF. The DNA of the CDR3 is TGTGCCAGCTACAGGGGACCGAACACTGAAGCTTTCTTT.

The chain links TRBV3-1 to TRBJ1-4, with a possible D match to TRBD1 (5 bases). CDR1 and CDR2 from the germline V gene are LGHDT and YNNKEL (reference sequence). The CDR3 length is 16 residues. Trimming removed 1 base at V and 5 bases at J, with 14 bases between. The CDR3 region is CASSQGPGGGNEKLFF. DNA of the CDR3: TGTGCCAGCAGCCAAGGCCCCGGGGGAGGGAATGAAAAACTGTTTTTT.

This clonotype appeared a few times. The chain uses TRBV5-1 and TRBJ2-7; D is unclear. The V end was cut by 0 bases, the J end by 2 bases, with 6 bases between. The CDR3 sequence is 13 residues long. The germline V gene encodes CDR1 SGHRS and CDR2 YFSETQ. CDR3 sequence reads: CASSLGRTYEQYF. In DNA form, the CDR3 reads TGCGCCAGCAGCTTGGGGAGAACCTACGAGCAGTACTTC.

In this sample, this clonotype turned up a few times. The chain recombines TRBV5-1 with TRBJ2-2; 7 nucleotides match TRBD2. CDR1 SGHRS and CDR2 YFSETQ come from the germline V gene. The CDR3 has 17 residues. The V segment lost 0 bases and the J segment 1 base; nucleotides outside the gene matches: 6. This CDR3 is CASSLATTSRNTGELFF. DNA for the CDR3: TGCGCCAGCAGCTTGGCGACGACTAGCAGGAACACCGGGGAGCTGTTTTTT. Based on the CDR3 plus reference TRBV5-1 and TRBJ2-2, the full variable domain is KAGVTQTPRYLIKTRGQQVTLSCSPISGHRSVSWYQQTPGQGLQFLFEYFSETQRNKGNFPGRFSGRQFSNSRSEMNVSTLELGDSALYLCASSLATTSRNTGELFFGEGSRLTVL.

The chain combines TRBV7-2 with TRBJ2-7; 7 bases align to TRBD1. This CDR3 is built from 16 residues. Trimming removed 6 bases from V and 2 bases from J; junction bases left unmatched: 13. Germline CDR1 is SGHTA and CDR2 is FQGNSA. CDR3 sequence: CASSSLPPGQTYEQYF. CDR3 sequence (DNA): TGTGCCAGCAGTTCACTTCCACCGGGACAGACCTACGAGCAGTACTTC.

This clonotype was counted a few times. The chain is built from TRBV27 and TRBJ2-5; D might be TRBD2 (6 bases). Trimming pared 6 bases from V and 1 base from J, leaving 18 bases between. CDR1 MNHEY and CDR2 SMNVEV come from the germline V gene (reference sequence). The CDR3 covers 16 residues. The CDR3 sequence is CASSWLGGGTQETQYF. The CDR3 coding sequence is TGTGCCAGCAGCTGGCTGGGAGGAGGGACCCAAGAGACCCAGTACTTC.

The table lists this clonotype with a few counts. This chain uses TRBV28 with TRBJ2-7; maybe TRBD1 (7 bases). Germline V gene lookup returns CDR1 MDHEN and CDR2 SYDVKM. Trimming pared 0 bases from V and 6 bases from J, leaving 12 bases between. CDR3 length: 14 amino acids. CDR3 DNA sequence: TGTGCCAGCAGTTTATGGGGGGGACAGACCGAGCAGTACTTC. Protein product: CASSLWGGQTEQYF.

This clonotype was seen more than once but under ten times. The chain carries TRBV28 and TRBJ2-1, with 9 bases lining up with TRBD1. The V and J ends lost 5 bases and 4 bases, in that order; junction bases with no gene match: 6. In germline, CDR1 is MDHEN, CDR2 SYDVKM. This CDR3 spans 15 amino acids. The CDR3 loop reads CASSQPGTGYNEQFF. The DNA for the CDR3 is TGTGCCAGCAGTCAACCCGGGACAGGGTACAATGAGCAGTTCTTC.

V is TRBV6-2 or TRBV6-3 and J is TRBJ2-1; D not resolved. The CDR3 length is 15 residues. Germline V gene sequence: CDR1 MNHEY, CDR2 SVGEGT. Between the trimmed V and J ends, which lost 9 bases and 9 bases, there was a span of 24 bases. The CDR3: CASNPGGGLSAEQFF. CDR3 DNA sequence: TGTGCCAGTAACCCCGGTGGTGGGTTAAGCGCTGAGCAGTTCTTC.